Below, one T cell receptor beta chain is given with its context. The data were produced by immunoSEQ multiplex PCR, yet TCRdb's version contains in-frame clones alone and is incomplete. The sample yields about 330,000 clones, more than 70% seen once. This sample was included in a study of blood T cell repertoires in COVID-19. As for the study in general: Italy, Spain and the United States were the sources of the convalescent and acute COVID-19 samples. T cells, B-cell-depleted T cells, or PBMCs supplied cDNA or gDNA.

CDR1 and CDR2 from the germline V gene are SGHVS and FNYEAQ. The CDR3 covers 15 residues. The ends lost 5 bases at V and 1 base at J; junction bases unmatched: 4. The J gene is TRBJ2-2, the V gene TRBV7-6; 7 bases line up with TRBD1. This clonotype was obtained from a young man who had recovered from COVID-19. Specimen: peripheral blood. The CDR3 coding sequence is TGTGCCAGCAGCCCGTGGACAGGGAACACCGGGGAGCTGTTTTTT. The encoded protein is CASSPWTGNTGELFF.